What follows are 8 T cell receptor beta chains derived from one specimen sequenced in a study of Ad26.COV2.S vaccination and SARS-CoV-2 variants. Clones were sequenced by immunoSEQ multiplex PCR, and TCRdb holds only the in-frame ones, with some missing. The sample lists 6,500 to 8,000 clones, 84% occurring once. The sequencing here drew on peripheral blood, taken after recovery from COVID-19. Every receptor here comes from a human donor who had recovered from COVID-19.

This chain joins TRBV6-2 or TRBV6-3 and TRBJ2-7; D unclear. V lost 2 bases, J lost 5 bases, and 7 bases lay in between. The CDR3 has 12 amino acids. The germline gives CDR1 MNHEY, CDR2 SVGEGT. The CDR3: CASSYTPDEQYF. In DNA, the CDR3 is TGTGCCAGCAGTTACACTCCTGACGAGCAGTACTTC.

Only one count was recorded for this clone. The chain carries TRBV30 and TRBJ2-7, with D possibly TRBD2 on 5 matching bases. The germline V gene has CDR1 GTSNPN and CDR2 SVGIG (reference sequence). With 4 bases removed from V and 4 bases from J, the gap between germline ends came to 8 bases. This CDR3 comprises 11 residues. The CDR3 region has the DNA TGTGCCTGGAACACGGGGTACGAGCAGTACTTC. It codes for CAWNTGYEQYF.

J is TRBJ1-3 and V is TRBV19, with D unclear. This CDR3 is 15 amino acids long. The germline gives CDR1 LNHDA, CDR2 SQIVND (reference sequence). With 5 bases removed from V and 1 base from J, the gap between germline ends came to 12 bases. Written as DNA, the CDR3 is TGTGCCAGTAGTTTTCTGACAAGATCTGGAAACACCATATATTTT. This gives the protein CASSFLTRSGNTIYF.

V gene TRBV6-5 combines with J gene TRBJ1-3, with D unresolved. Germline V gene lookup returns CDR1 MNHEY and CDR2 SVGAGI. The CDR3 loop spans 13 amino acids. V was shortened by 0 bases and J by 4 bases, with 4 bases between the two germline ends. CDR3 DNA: TGTGCCAGCAGTTACTCGAAAGGAAACACCATATATTTT. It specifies CASSYSKGNTIYF.

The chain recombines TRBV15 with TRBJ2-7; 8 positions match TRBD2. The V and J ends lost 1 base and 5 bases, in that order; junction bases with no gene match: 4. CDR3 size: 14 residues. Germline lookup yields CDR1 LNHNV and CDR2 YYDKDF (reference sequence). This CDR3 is CATSRGTSRHEQYF. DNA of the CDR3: TGTGCCACCAGCAGAGGGACTAGCAGGCACGAGCAGTACTTC.

This CDR3 is CASSPNVDEKLFF. The DNA for the CDR3 is TGTGCCAGCTCACCGAACGTGGATGAAAAACTGTTTTTT. This chain links TRBV18 with TRBJ1-4, with D uncertain. Germline V gene data show CDR1 as KGHSH and CDR2 as LQKENI. The length of the CDR3 is 13 residues. V was cut by 3 bases and J by 6 bases, with 8 bases left in between. Combining the CDR3 with reference TRBV18 and TRBJ1-4 gives the whole variable domain NAGVMQNPRHLVRRRGQEARLRCSPMKGHSHVYWYRQLPEEGLKFMVYLQKENIIDESGMPKERFSAEFPKEGPSILRIQQVVRGDSAAYFCASSPNVDEKLFFGSGTQLSVL.

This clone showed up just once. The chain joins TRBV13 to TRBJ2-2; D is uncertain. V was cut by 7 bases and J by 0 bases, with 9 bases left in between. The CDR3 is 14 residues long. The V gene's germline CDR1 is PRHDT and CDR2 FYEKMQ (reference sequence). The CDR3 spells CASIGSTNTGELFF. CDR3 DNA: TGTGCCAGCATAGGCAGTACGAACACCGGGGAGCTGTTTTTT.

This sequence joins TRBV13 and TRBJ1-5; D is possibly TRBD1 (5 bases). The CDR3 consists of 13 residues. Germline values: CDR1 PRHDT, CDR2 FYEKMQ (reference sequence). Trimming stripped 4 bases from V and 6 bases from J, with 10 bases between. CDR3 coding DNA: TGTGCCAGCAGCTCGGGGGTGGGTCAGCCCCAGCATTTT. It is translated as CASSSGVGQPQHF.